These T cell receptor beta chains were read from a single sample in a study of T cells after posttransplantation cyclophosphamide. Produced via immunoSEQ multiplex PCR; TCRdb's table is partial and in-frame only. The sample records roughly 12,000 clones, roughly 2% being singletons. Sequencing used PBMCs, obtained after allogeneic stem cell transplant with posttransplant cyclophosphamide. The receptors here all came from a male patient between 25 and 39 years old who received an allogeneic stem cell transplant from a related donor, was CMV-positive, and had no GVHD. Some T cells may be provided by the graft donor. Both conserved end residues are part of each CDR3. The D gene is left open where the match is weak. Clone size is given for some rows only: seen once, a few or many times, or a class if the clone is expanded.

clone size	D gene	V gene	J gene	CDR3 protein	CDR3 DNA
few	-	TRBV5-1	TRBJ2-5	CASATGRTETQYF	TGCGCCAGCGCAACGGGGAGGACGGAGACCCAGTACTTC
few	TRBD1	TRBV6-5	TRBJ2-5	CASSPRDRVKETQYF	TGTGCCAGCAGTCCCCGGGACAGGGTCAAAGAGACCCAGTACTTC
-	-	TRBV7-9	TRBJ2-6	CALGASGANVLTF	TGTGCCCTGGGGGCCTCTGGGGCCAACGTCCTGACTTTC
large	TRBD1	TRBV13	TRBJ2-1	CASSPDRATNNEQFF	TGTGCCAGCAGCCCAGACAGGGCGACAAACAATGAGCAGTTCTTC
-	-	TRBV7-2	TRBJ1-4	CASRGSQGSNEKLFF	TGTGCCAGCAGGGGGAGCCAGGGGTCTAATGAAAAACTGTTTTTT
-	TRBD2	TRBV7-2	TRBJ2-1	CASSWTSGPYNEQFF	TGTGCCAGCAGTTGGACTAGCGGGCCCTACAATGAGCAGTTCTTC
few	-	TRBV30	TRBJ2-3	CAWRIGHSRTDTQYF	TGTGCCTGGAGGATCGGCCACAGTCGCACAGATACGCAGTATTTT
-	-	TRBV9	TRBJ2-3	CASSVDGASTDTQYF	TGTGCCAGCAGCGTAGATGGGGCTAGCACAGATACGCAGTATTTT
few	-	TRBV28	TRBJ2-4	CASSFYPKNIQYF	TGTGCCAGCAGTTTTTATCCCAAAAACATTCAGTACTTC
-	TRBD1	TRBV5-1	TRBJ1-4	CASSLDWSGGEKLFF	TGCGCCAGCAGCTTGGATTGGTCAGGGGGTGAAAAACTGTTTTTT
few	TRBD1	TRBV11-2	TRBJ2-3	CASSLGDRGAQYF	TGTGCCAGCAGCTTAGGCGACAGGGGTGCGCAGTATTTT
few	TRBD1	TRBV25-1	TRBJ2-2	CASSGTGDGELFF	TGTGCCAGCAGTGGTACAGGGGACGGGGAGCTGTTTTTT
few	-	TRBV29-1	TRBJ2-1	CSVALGDQVNEQFF	TGCAGCGTTGCCCTGGGAGATCAGGTGAATGAGCAGTTCTTC
few	-	TRBV4-1	TRBJ2-7	CATARDEQYF	TGCGCGACCGCCCGGGACGAGCAGTACTTC
-	-	TRBV5-1	TRBJ1-6	CASSFIRGESPLHF	TGCGCCAGCAGCTTTATAAGGGGCGAGTCACCCCTCCACTTT
few	-	TRBV2	TRBJ2-7	CASSSLRGYEQYF	TGTGCCAGCAGCAGTTTACGCGGCTACGAGCAGTACTTC
-	-	TRBV13	TRBJ1-3	CASSLYPGNTIYF	TGTGCCAGCAGCTTGTATCCTGGAAACACCATATATTTT
-	TRBD1	TRBV7-3	TRBJ2-1	CASSSALQGLGEQFF	TGTGCCAGCAGCTCCGCTTTACAGGGGTTGGGTGAGCAGTTCTTC
-	-	TRBV7-6	TRBJ2-7	CASSFYGLGTPSYEQYF	TGTGCCAGCAGCTTTTATGGGCTAGGGACTCCTTCCTACGAGCAGTACTTC
-	TRBD2	TRBV5-6	TRBJ2-7	CASSSSGYSYEQYF	TGTGCCAGCAGCTCTAGCGGATACTCCTACGAGCAGTACTTC
-	-	TRBV7-2	TRBJ1-1	CASSPDGQVDYGEAFF	TGTGCCAGCAGCCCAGATGGGCAGGTTGATTATGGTGAAGCTTTCTTT
few	-	TRBV5-1	TRBJ1-1	CASSLGGGGNTEAFF	TGCGCCAGCAGCTTGGGGGGCGGGGGGAACACTGAAGCTTTCTTT
few	TRBD2	TRBV7-2	TRBJ2-1	CASSSPTKSGRAYNEQFF	TGTGCCAGCAGCTCACCCACAAAGAGCGGGAGGGCCTACAATGAGCAGTTCTTC
-	-	TRBV20-1	TRBJ2-7	CSAKSAREQYF	TGCAGTGCTAAGAGCGCCCGAGAGCAGTACTTC
few	TRBD2	TRBV4-2	TRBJ2-1	CASSQDIAGEQFF	TGTGCCAGCAGCCAGGATATAGCGGGAGAGCAGTTCTTC
-	TRBD1	TRBV19	TRBJ1-3	CASSFAGTGDSGNTIYF	TGTGCCAGTAGTTTCGCCGGGACAGGGGACTCTGGAAACACCATATATTTT
-	-	TRBV5-1	TRBJ1-1	CASSLQQTSNTEAFF	TGCGCCAGCAGCTTGCAACAGACGTCTAACACTGAAGCTTTCTTT
few	TRBD2	TRBV19	TRBJ2-3	CASSSASGSDGTDTQYF	TGTGCCAGTAGTTCCGCTAGCGGGAGTGACGGCACAGATACGCAGTATTTT
-	TRBD2	TRBV10-3	TRBJ2-3	CATRVWAGGLNTQYF	TGTGCCACCCGGGTTTGGGCGGGGGGCCTCAATACGCAGTATTTT
large	-	TRBV6-5	TRBJ1-2	CASSYSPGQVNGYTF	TGTGCCAGCAGTTACTCACCCGGCCAGGTTAATGGCTACACCTTC
few	-	TRBV5-1	TRBJ1-6	CASSQRPVTGSSSPLHF	TGCGCCAGCAGCCAGAGGCCCGTGACAGGTTCAAGTTCACCCCTCCACTTT
-	-	TRBV6-5	TRBJ1-5	CASSSTGLFLPQHF	TGTGCCAGCAGTTCAACAGGGCTTTTCTTGCCCCAGCATTTT
few	TRBD2	TRBV7-3	TRBJ2-2	CASRPTGGPSTGELFF	TGTGCCAGCAGGCCGACGGGAGGGCCGAGCACCGGGGAGCTGTTTTTT
few	TRBD1	TRBV29-1	TRBJ1-1	CSVEEGATEAFF	TGCAGCGTTGAGGAGGGGGCCACTGAAGCTTTCTTT
-	-	TRBV7-9	TRBJ1-2	CASSLMETNYGYTF	TGTGCCAGCAGCTTAATGGAGACTAACTATGGCTACACCTTC
few	TRBD2	TRBV7-3	TRBJ2-1	CASSLGTSNEQFF	TGTGCCAGCAGCTTAGGGACTAGCAATGAGCAGTTCTTC
-	TRBD1	TRBV18	TRBJ1-5	CASSPIQGASNQPQHF	TGTGCCAGCTCACCTATACAGGGGGCGAGCAATCAGCCCCAGCATTTT
-	-	TRBV18	TRBJ2-3	CASSLASTDTQYF	TGTGCCAGCTCATTGGCTAGCACAGATACGCAGTATTTT
-	-	TRBV7-9	TRBJ2-4	CASSLGTMENIQYF	TGTGCCAGCAGCTTAGGGACAATGGAAAACATTCAGTACTTC